Presented here are 27 T cell receptor beta chains from one specimen sequenced in a study of CD8+CD57+ T cells in acquired aplastic anemia. Profiling of TCR beta VDJ combinations and CDR3 sequences used genomic DNA as template. TCRdb independently ran MiXCR on the reads; one entry per CDR3 protein. The table lists around 130,000 distinct CDR3 sequences, 50% to 60% of them singletons. Before being chosen for sequencing, patients had shown CD8+CD57+ cell expansion by flow cytometry. Sequenced input: sorted CD4+, CD8+, or CD8+CD57+ T cells (not recorded which) from PBMCs. The receptors shown here come from a human donor with aplastic anemia.

With respect to this clonotype: A single base separates this from a much larger clone, so it may be a read error. The chain recombines TRBV12-3 or TRBV12-4 with TRBJ2-2; D is uncertain. The V gene lost 3 bases and the J gene lost 7 bases, with 0 bases spanning the gap. The CDR3 totals 10 residues. Written as DNA, the CDR3 is TGTGCCAGCAGTTTCGGGGAGCTGTTTTTT. This translates into CASSFGELFF.

The chain combines TRBV2 with TRBJ1-1; 7 bases align to TRBD1. V dropped 5 bases and J dropped 1; count of bases not matched to a gene: 4. Germline V gene lookup returns CDR1 SNHLY and CDR2 FYNNEI. The CDR3 extends over 14 amino acids. Written as DNA, the CDR3 is TGTGCCAGCAGTCCGACAGGGAGGAACACTGAAGCTTTCTTT. Translation: CASSPTGRNTEAFF.

The genes are TRBV10-3 and TRBJ1-6, with D possibly TRBD1 on 5 matching bases. Trimming pared 0 bases from V and 10 bases from J, leaving 16 bases between. Germline V gene data show CDR1 as ENHRY and CDR2 as SYGVKD. The CDR3 is made up of 16 amino acids. The CDR3 region has the DNA TGTGCCATCAGTGAGTCTGAGGCTTCCCGGGGCTCACCCCTCCACTTT. It is translated as CAISESEASRGSPLHF.

The chain combines TRBV24-1 with TRBJ1-2; 8 nucleotides match TRBD1. Unmatched junction bases numbered 5, after V lost 3 bases and J lost 6 bases. The CDR3 is 14 residues long. The V gene's germline CDR1 is KGHDR and CDR2 SFDVKD. The CDR3, as DNA: TGTGCCACCAGTGATAGTTGGACAGGGAATGGCTACACCTTC. This translates into CATSDSWTGNGYTF.

The chain carries TRBV19 and TRBJ1-1; no clear D. The CDR3 has 15 residues. Germline lookup yields CDR1 LNHDA and CDR2 SQIVND (reference sequence). Between the trimmed V and J ends, which lost 3 bases and 1 base, there was a span of 12 bases. CDR3 DNA: TGTGCCAGTAGTATCGTTGGGCGGGGGAACACTGAAGCTTTCTTT. Translating gives CASSIVGRGNTEAFF. Full variable domain (outside the CDR3, taken from reference TRBV19 and TRBJ1-1): DGGITQSPKYLFRKEGQNVTLSCEQNLNHDAMYWYRQDPGQGLRLIYYSQIVNDFQKGDIAEGYSVSREKKESFPLTVTSAQKNPTAFYLCASSIVGRGNTEAFFGQGTRLTVV.

This clonotype came up many times. The genes are TRBV11-2 and TRBJ2-1; 7 nucleotides line up with TRBD2. The CDR3 extends over 15 amino acids. V shed 5 bases, J shed 7 bases, and the junction held 11 bases outside the gene matches. Looked up from germline, CDR1 is SGHAT and CDR2 is FQNNGV. The CDR3 nucleotides read TGTGCCAGCAGCGAGTCCCGGGAGGTTCCGAATGAGCAGTTCTTC. Amino acid sequence: CASSESREVPNEQFF.

In its sample, this clonotype was seen many times. This chain uses TRBV6-1 with TRBJ2-1; 9 bases match TRBD1. CDR3 length: 15 amino acids. Germline V gives CDR1 MNHNS, CDR2 SASEGT. The trim removed 4 bases at V and 7 bases at J, leaving 8 bases unmatched. CDR3: CASSGTGQGVNEQFF. The CDR3 DNA reads as TGTGCCAGCAGTGGAACGGGACAGGGAGTGAATGAGCAGTTCTTC.

The table lists this clonotype with many counts. J is TRBJ1-1 and V is TRBV3-1; no firm D call. V dropped 1 base and J dropped 4 bases, with 10 bases sitting between them. CDR1 and CDR2 (germline): LGHDT, YNNKEL (reference sequence). The CDR3 consists of 14 residues. CDR3 residues: CASSQVPAGTEAFF. Here the CDR3 DNA reads TGTGCCAGCAGCCAAGTTCCGGCCGGCACTGAAGCTTTCTTT. The full variable domain, with the rest looked up from reference TRBV3-1 and TRBJ1-1, is DTAVSQTPKYLVTQMGNDKSIKCEQNLGHDTMYWYKQDSKKFLKIMFSYNNKELIINETVPNRFSPKSPDKAHLNLHINSLELGDSAVYFCASSQVPAGTEAFFGQGTRLTVV.

About this clonotype itself: At one boundary the junction diverges from the germline segment, which might be a read error. This chain links TRBV6-2 or TRBV6-3 with TRBJ1-2, with D possibly TRBD1 on 5 matching bases. The CDR3 contains 14 residues. The germline gives CDR1 MNHEY, CDR2 SVGEGT. CDR3 residues: CASSYTDKNGGCTF. For the CDR3, the DNA is TGTGCCAGCAGTTACACGGACAAGAATGGTGGCTGCACCTTC.

This chain links TRBV10-1 with TRBJ2-1, with D uncertain. The CDR3 spans 14 residues. Germline assignment: CDR1 WNHNN and CDR2 SYGVQD (reference sequence). V lost 4 bases to trimming and J lost 4 bases, with 11 bases between them. The CDR3 loop is CASSAMAEYNEQFF. CDR3 bases: TGCGCCAGCAGTGCAATGGCAGAGTACAATGAGCAGTTCTTC.

The chain carries TRBV20-1 and TRBJ2-7; tentatively, D is TRBD1 (6 bases). V shed 0 bases and J shed 4 bases, with 16 bases lying between them. Germline-derived CDR1 and CDR2 are DFQATT and SNEGSKA (reference sequence). There are 15 residues in the CDR3. The CDR3: CSARDAAGVLYEQYF. The DNA of the CDR3 is TGCAGTGCTAGAGATGCGGCAGGGGTACTTTACGAGCAGTACTTC.

The rearrangement uses TRBV24-1 and TRBJ2-7, with D uncertain. Germline V gives CDR1 KGHDR, CDR2 SFDVKD. Between the trimmed V and J ends, which lost 3 bases and 3 bases, there was a span of 8 bases. This CDR3 has 13 residues. The CDR3 nucleotides read TGTGCCACCAGTGATCCCTCAGTCTACGAGCAGTACTTC. Translation gives CATSDPSVYEQYF.

Only one count was recorded for this clonotype. This chain uses TRBV19 with TRBJ1-6; D is perhaps TRBD1 (5 bases). The germline V gene encodes CDR1 LNHDA and CDR2 SQIVND (reference sequence). V dropped 11 bases and J dropped 10 bases, with 18 bases sitting between them. CDR3 length: 13 residues. The CDR3 sequence is CAVRQDQGSPLHF. CDR3 in DNA: TGTGCCGTCAGGCAGGACCAGGGATCACCCCTCCACTTT.

The chain's CDR3 is CSARVFGLADYEQYF. The CDR3 DNA sequence: TGCAGTGCTAGGGTCTTCGGCCTAGCGGACTACGAGCAGTACTTC. The chain combines TRBV20-1 with TRBJ2-7; 7 nucleotides match TRBD2. The CDR3 totals 15 residues. Trimming at V came to 3 bases and at J to 3 bases, leaving 11 bases not matched to a gene. From germline, CDR1 is DFQATT and CDR2 SNEGSKA (reference sequence).

The table lists this clonotype with many counts. The chain uses TRBV25-1 and TRBJ2-1; a possible D gene is TRBD1 (6 bases). V was trimmed by 3 bases and J by 3 bases, leaving 12 bases between them. Germline CDR1 reads MGHDK; CDR2 reads SYGVNS. CDR3 size: 15 residues. This chain's CDR3 is CASSEKLDSYNEQFF. The DNA of the CDR3 is TGTGCCAGCAGTGAGAAGTTGGACAGCTACAATGAGCAGTTCTTC.

The chain links TRBV9 to TRBJ1-1, with 9 bases lining up with TRBD1. The V gene end was trimmed by 0 bases and the J gene end by 1 base; junction bases not matched to a gene: 1. CDR1 is SGDLS, CDR2 YYNGEE, per germline. This CDR3 spans 15 amino acids. CDR3 loop: CASSVGDRANTEAFF. The DNA of the CDR3 is TGTGCCAGCAGCGTAGGGGACAGGGCGAACACTGAAGCTTTCTTT.

This clonotype appeared a few times. The chain uses TRBV27 and TRBJ2-1, with D possibly being TRBD2 (5 bases). CDR3 size: 15 residues. Germline assignment: CDR1 MNHEY and CDR2 SMNVEV (reference sequence). V lost 2 bases and J 5 bases, leaving 13 bases between the germline ends. In nucleotides, the CDR3 is TGTGCCAGCAGTTTAGCGGGCCCCGGGCACAATGAGCAGTTCTTC. The encoded protein is CASSLAGPGHNEQFF.

In the case of this clonotype: A much larger clone is a single base away; this may be a read error. This chain joins TRBV10-3 and TRBJ1-1; 7 bases fit TRBD1. V was pared by 5 bases and J by 2 bases, with 8 bases of the junction left unmatched. Germline CDR1 is ENHRY and CDR2 is SYGVKD. CDR3 length: 15 residues. The DNA for the CDR3 is TGTGCCATCAGTCTCCGACAGGGAATAAACACTGAAGCTTTCTTT. Amino acids: CAISLRQGINTEAFF.

This clonotype was observed once. This chain uses TRBV7-9 with TRBJ2-7; D is perhaps TRBD1 (7 bases). The CDR3 consists of 14 residues. In germline, CDR1 is SEHNR, CDR2 FQNEAQ (reference sequence). Trimming took off 5 bases at V and 2 bases at J, with 13 bases between the two ends. In DNA, the CDR3 is TGTGCCAGCAGCCGGGGGACAGAAACCTACGAGCAGTACTTC. As protein: CASSRGTETYEQYF.

This clonotype has just a few counts. The V call is TRBV6-2 or TRBV6-3, the J call TRBJ2-7, with D tentatively TRBD2 (5 bases). The length of the CDR3 is 15 residues. Deletions cut 5 bases from V and 3 bases from J, with 17 bases between. Germline lookup yields CDR1 MNHEY and CDR2 SVGEGT. CDR3 sequence (DNA): TGTGCCAGCAGTCCACTGAGGAGCGGAGACTACGAGCAGTACTTC. Protein: CASSPLRSGDYEQYF.

The chain links TRBV2 to TRBJ2-1; possibly TRBD1 for D (5 bases). Trimming took 7 bases from V and 4 from J, leaving 17 bases between them. This CDR3 has 15 amino acids. Per the germline V gene, CDR1 is SNHLY and CDR2 is FYNNEI. The CDR3 DNA sequence: TGTGCCAGCACCCTACAGGTTCCAACTTACAATGAGCAGTTCTTC. This sequence encodes CASTLQVPTYNEQFF.

In its sample, this clonotype was seen a few times. J is TRBJ1-1 and V is TRBV10-3; D gene ambiguous. V lost 0 bases to trimming and J lost 5 bases, with 7 bases between them. In germline, CDR1 is ENHRY, CDR2 SYGVKD. The CDR3 consists of 13 residues. As DNA, the CDR3 is TGTGCCATCAGTGAGTCGCCTCGGACTGAAGCTTTCTTT. Protein product: CAISESPRTEAFF.

The table lists this clonotype with a few counts. The rearrangement links TRBV2 to TRBJ1-5, with unresolved D. V lost 6 bases to trimming and J lost 0 bases, with 9 bases between them. Per germline, CDR1 SNHLY and CDR2 FYNNEI. The CDR3 runs 14 residues. The CDR3 loop is CASRSQTSNQPQHF. CDR3 nucleotides: TGTGCCAGCAGGAGCCAGACTAGCAATCAGCCCCAGCATTTT.

V usage is TRBV15 and J usage is TRBJ2-7; D is unresolved. This CDR3 contains 13 residues. Germline CDR1 and CDR2: LNHNV and YYDKDF (reference sequence). Trimming took off 5 bases at V and 0 bases at J, with 8 bases between the two ends. The CDR3: CATSSRSSYEQYF. The CDR3 DNA is TGTGCCACCAGCTCCCGGAGCTCCTACGAGCAGTACTTC.

V usage is TRBV10-3 and J usage is TRBJ2-1; no clear D. V shed 0 bases and J shed 4 bases, with 13 bases lying between them. The germline V gene has CDR1 ENHRY and CDR2 SYGVKD. The length of the CDR3 is 16 residues. The CDR3 DNA follows: TGTGCCATCAGTGAGTCGCTGGAGTACCCTTACAATGAGCAGTTCTTC. It is translated as CAISESLEYPYNEQFF.

This clonotype has just a few counts. This chain joins TRBV10-2 and TRBJ2-5; no definite D call. In germline, CDR1 is WSHSY, CDR2 SAAADI. V dropped 4 bases and J dropped 7 bases, with 16 bases sitting between them. The CDR3 has 14 amino acids. The CDR3 nucleotides are TGCGCCAGCAGTGTTGAGCCCCCGCCCGGGACCCAGTACTTC. This sequence encodes CASSVEPPPGTQYF.

The chain combines TRBV2 with TRBJ2-5; 7 positions match TRBD2. CDR1 SNHLY and CDR2 FYNNEI come from the germline V gene. Unmatched junction bases numbered 9, after V lost 0 bases and J lost 2 bases. This CDR3 contains 17 residues. The CDR3 bases are TGTGCCAGCAGTGAAGCGGGAGGGAGAAAGGGGCAAGAGACCCAGTACTTC. It encodes CASSEAGGRKGQETQYF.